These 3 T cell receptor beta chains originate from one sample sequenced in a study of immune cell composition in non-small cell lung cancer. Here immunoSEQ multiplex PCR was the method, and the copy in TCRdb shows in-frame clones only, minus some. The sample contains 6,600 or so clones, about 74% of which appear only once. Normal lung was taken at the farthest possible site, at least 3 cm from tumour. Sequenced material: non-adjacent lung tissue. These receptors all stem from a human donor with non-small cell lung cancer.

The J gene is TRBJ2-5, the V gene TRBV5-6; 11 bases line up with TRBD2. V gave up 1 base and J gave up 2 bases; unmatched junction bases: 1. The germline CDR1 and CDR2 sequences are SGHDT and YYEEEE. This CDR3 has 15 residues. CDR3 bases: TGTGCCAGCAGCTTGACTAGCGGGGGACAAGAGACCCAGTACTTC. Residues: CASSLTSGGQETQYF. The full variable domain, with the rest looked up from reference TRBV5-6 and TRBJ2-5, is DAGVTQSPTHLIKTRGQQVTLRCSPKSGHDTVSWYQQALGQGPQFIFQYYEEEERQRGNFPDRFSGHQFPNYSSELNVNALLLGDSALYLCASSLTSGGQETQYFGPGTRLLVL.

The chain recombines TRBV28 with TRBJ2-1, with a weak D call TRBD1 (5 bases). Between the trimmed V and J ends, which lost 6 bases and 6 bases, there was a span of 15 bases. CDR1 MDHEN and CDR2 SYDVKM come from the germline V gene. The CDR3 spans 14 residues. The CDR3 here is CASSSIRQPNEQFF. CDR3 in DNA: TGTGCCAGCAGCTCCATCAGACAGCCCAATGAGCAGTTCTTC.

The rearrangement uses TRBV10-3 and TRBJ1-2; 9 bases match TRBD1. Germline V lookup: CDR1 ENHRY, CDR2 SYGVKD. The length of the CDR3 is 15 residues. J was trimmed by 8 bases and V by 3 bases; bases with no gene match: 10. CDR3 sequence: CAISEPGTGPQGYTF. In DNA, the CDR3 is TGTGCCATCAGTGAACCAGGGACAGGGCCGCAAGGCTACACCTTC.